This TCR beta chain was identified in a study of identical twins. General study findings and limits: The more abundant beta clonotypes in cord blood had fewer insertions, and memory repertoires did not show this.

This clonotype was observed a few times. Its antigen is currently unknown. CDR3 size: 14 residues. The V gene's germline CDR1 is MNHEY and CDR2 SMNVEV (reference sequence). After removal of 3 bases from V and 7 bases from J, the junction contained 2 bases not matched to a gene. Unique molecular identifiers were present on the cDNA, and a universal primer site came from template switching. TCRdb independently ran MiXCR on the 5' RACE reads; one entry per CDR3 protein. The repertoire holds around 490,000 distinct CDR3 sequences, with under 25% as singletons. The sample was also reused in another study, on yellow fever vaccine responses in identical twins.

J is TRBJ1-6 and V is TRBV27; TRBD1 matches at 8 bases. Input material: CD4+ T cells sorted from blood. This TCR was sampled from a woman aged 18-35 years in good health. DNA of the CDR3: TGTGCCAGCAGTTTTCGACAGGGGAATTCACCCCTCCACTTT. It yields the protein CASSFRQGNSPLHF.